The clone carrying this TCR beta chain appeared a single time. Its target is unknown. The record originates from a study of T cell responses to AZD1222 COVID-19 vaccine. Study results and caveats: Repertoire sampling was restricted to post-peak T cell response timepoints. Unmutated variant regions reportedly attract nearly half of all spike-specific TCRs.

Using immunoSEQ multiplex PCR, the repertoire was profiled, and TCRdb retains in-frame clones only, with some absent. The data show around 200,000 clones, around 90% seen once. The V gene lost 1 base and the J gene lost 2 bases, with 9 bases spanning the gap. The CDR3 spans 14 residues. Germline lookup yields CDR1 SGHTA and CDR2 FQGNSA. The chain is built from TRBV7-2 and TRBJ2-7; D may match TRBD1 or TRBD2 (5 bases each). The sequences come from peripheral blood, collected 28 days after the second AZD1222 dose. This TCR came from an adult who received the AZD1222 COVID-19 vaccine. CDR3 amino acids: CASSLGSGPYEQYF. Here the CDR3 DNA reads TGTGCCAGCAGCTTAGGCTCGGGACCCTACGAGCAGTACTTC.